These 30 T cell receptor beta chains originate from one sample sequenced in a study of T cell clonotyping in hematopoietic cell transplantation. Assay used: immunoSEQ multiplex PCR; TCRdb lists only in-frame clones, some missing. Of tens of thousands of clones listed, 90% to 96% are singletons. Sample time point: recipient sample about 28 days before transplant, after cytoreduction. The specimen was peripheral blood mononuclear cells, collected before stem cell transplant. The receptors here all came from a woman between 45 and 60 years old with acute myeloid leukemia. Some clones in this sample may be carry-over from other donors' samples.

The CDR3 spells CASSEIGYEQYF. CDR3 coding DNA: TGTGCCAGCAGTGAAATCGGCTACGAGCAGTACTTC. The J gene is TRBJ2-7, the V gene TRBV6-1; D call uncertain. The CDR3 runs 12 residues. The V and J ends lost 2 bases and 3 bases respectively, with 5 bases between them. From germline, CDR1 is MNHNS and CDR2 SASEGT.

Only one count was recorded for this clone. The chain has TRBV11-3 and TRBJ1-1; D is ambiguous. CDR3 length equals 13 residues. Trimming stripped 4 bases from V and 0 bases from J, with 6 bases between. CDR1 and CDR2 from the germline V gene are SGHNT and YENEEA. This CDR3 is CASSYELNTEAFF. The CDR3 DNA sequence: TGTGCCAGCAGCTACGAGTTGAACACTGAAGCTTTCTTT.

This chain links TRBV7-2 with TRBJ2-1; 7 bases are shared with TRBD2. CDR1 and CDR2 from the germline V gene are SGHTA and FQGNSA. CDR3 length: 13 residues. V lost 4 bases and J lost 6; bases outside the gene matches: 3. In nucleotides, the CDR3 is TGTGCCAGCAGCTACGGACTAGTCAATGAGCAGTTCTTC. It is translated as CASSYGLVNEQFF.

The V call is TRBV6-5, the J call TRBJ1-1; D remains ambiguous. Germline V gene data show CDR1 as MNHEY and CDR2 as SVGAGI. V was trimmed by 0 bases and J by 1 base, leaving 9 bases between them. The length of the CDR3 is 15 residues. The CDR3 sequence: CASSYSRVGNTEAFF. The DNA for the CDR3 is TGTGCCAGCAGTTACTCGAGGGTAGGGAACACTGAAGCTTTCTTT.

The rearrangement links TRBV28 to TRBJ2-5, with TRBD2 matching 11 bases. This CDR3 is built from 13 residues. From germline, CDR1 is MDHEN and CDR2 SYDVKM. The V gene end was trimmed by 4 bases and the J gene end by 7 bases; junction bases not matched to a gene: 2. CDR3 DNA: TGTGCCAGCAGTTCCGGGACTAGCGGGACCCAGTACTTC. Protein product: CASSSGTSGTQYF.

V gene TRBV29-1 combines with J gene TRBJ2-2; D is perhaps TRBD2 (6 bases). V was pared by 6 bases and J by 4 bases, with 15 bases between. The CDR3 spans 14 residues. Germline CDR1 and CDR2: SQVTM and ANQGSEA. Here the CDR3 reads CSVGTGRGTGELFF. CDR3 in DNA: TGCAGCGTGGGTACCGGGAGAGGCACCGGGGAGCTGTTTTTT.

This clone appeared once. CDR3 region: CASSQEPGVGTDTQYF. CDR3 in DNA: TGCGCCAGCAGCCAAGAGCCAGGGGTAGGCACAGATACGCAGTATTTT. The genes are TRBV4-1 and TRBJ2-3; perhaps TRBD1 as D (6 bases). V was clipped by 0 bases and J by 1 base, with 11 bases between them. The germline gives CDR1 MGHRA, CDR2 YSYEKL. CDR3 length: 16 amino acids.

This rearrangement joins TRBV7-2 to TRBJ1-2; D is ambiguous. Germline CDR1 and CDR2: SGHTA and FQGNSA. This CDR3 region has 18 residues. Trimming cost V 4 bases and J 0 bases, with 21 bases left between them. CDR3 in amino acids: CASSSSTTFSSANYGYTF. For the CDR3, the DNA is TGTGCCAGCAGCTCCTCTACGACATTTTCCTCAGCTAACTATGGCTACACCTTC. Looking up the rest from reference TRBV7-2 and TRBJ1-2 gives the full variable domain: GAGVSQSPSNKVTEKGKDVELRCDPISGHTALYWYRQSLGQGLEFLIYFQGNSAPDKSGLPSDRFSAERTGGSVSTLTIQRTQQEDSAVYLCASSSSTTFSSANYGYTFGSGTRLTVV.

The chain uses TRBV15 and TRBJ1-6, with D possibly matching TRBD1 (6 bases). The V gene's germline CDR1 is LNHNV and CDR2 YYDKDF (reference sequence). The ends were cut back, 2 bases at V and 10 bases at J, with 15 bases in the middle. The CDR3 totals 15 residues. CDR3: CATSRNRDTQSPLHF. The CDR3 DNA follows: TGTGCCACCAGCAGAAACCGGGACACCCAATCACCCCTCCACTTT.

The rearrangement links TRBV28 to TRBJ1-4, with D unclear. The CDR3 consists of 13 residues. In germline, CDR1 is MDHEN, CDR2 SYDVKM. Between the trimmed V and J ends, which lost 3 bases and 8 bases, there was a span of 10 bases. CDR3 nucleotide sequence: TGTGCCAGCAGTTTTAGGCCACGGGAAAAACTGTTTTTT. This encodes CASSFRPREKLFF.

This chain connects TRBV7-9 to TRBJ1-3; D possibly corresponds to TRBD1 (6 bases). This CDR3 contains 16 residues. V lost 2 bases, J lost 0 bases, and 11 bases lay in between. From germline, CDR1 is SEHNR and CDR2 FQNEAQ (reference sequence). CDR3 DNA sequence: TGTGCCAGCAGCTTATTGTGGGACAACTCTGGAAACACCATATATTTT. The encoded protein is CASSLLWDNSGNTIYF.

The CDR3, as DNA: TGTGCCAGCAGTTTAGGGGGGAGGGGCAATCAGCCCCAGCATTTT. This gives the protein CASSLGGRGNQPQHF. This sequence joins TRBV28 and TRBJ1-5, with D possibly being TRBD1 (5 bases). V gave up 2 bases and J gave up 2 bases, with 10 bases separating them. The CDR3 has 15 residues. Germline CDR1 and CDR2: MDHEN and SYDVKM.

This clone has just one count. CDR3 residues: CASSIGTGGNTQYF. For the CDR3, the DNA is TGTGCCAGTAGTATCGGGACAGGGGGAAATACGCAGTATTTT. The rearrangement joins TRBV19 to TRBJ2-3, with 11 bases matching TRBD1. The CDR3 loop spans 14 amino acids. Per the germline V gene, CDR1 is LNHDA and CDR2 is SQIVND (reference sequence). The ends lost 3 bases at V and 7 bases at J; junction bases unmatched: 3.

The V call is TRBV5-6, the J call TRBJ1-6; D gene ambiguous. The V and J ends lost 2 bases and 4 bases respectively, with 10 bases between them. Germline V gene sequence: CDR1 SGHDT, CDR2 YYEEEE. The CDR3 runs to 15 residues. The DNA of the CDR3 is TGTGCCAGCAGCTTTCCGCCTACATATAATTCACCCCTCCACTTT. This codes for CASSFPPTYNSPLHF.

The rearrangement uses TRBV28 and TRBJ1-4; no clear D. The CDR3 is 14 residues long. V lost 3 bases to trimming and J lost 2 bases, with 7 bases between them. Germline-derived CDR1 and CDR2 are MDHEN and SYDVKM. The CDR3: CASSFGGTNEKLFF. The DNA of the CDR3 is TGTGCCAGCAGTTTCGGAGGGACTAATGAAAAACTGTTTTTT.

V usage is TRBV30 and J usage is TRBJ1-5; D call uncertain. V lost 0 bases, J lost 4 bases, and 7 bases lay in between. Germline V gene sequence: CDR1 GTSNPN, CDR2 SVGIG (reference sequence). The CDR3 loop spans 13 amino acids. Here the CDR3 reads CAWSVGNNQPQHF. The DNA of the CDR3 is TGTGCCTGGAGTGTGGGCAATAATCAGCCCCAGCATTTT.

The gene calls are TRBV7-2 and TRBJ1-2; 9 bases line up with TRBD1. The CDR3 extends over 14 amino acids. V lost 3 bases, J lost 5 bases, and 4 bases stayed unmatched. CDR1 and CDR2 (germline): SGHTA, FQGNSA. CDR3 sequence reads: CASSFGQGRYGYTF. The CDR3 nucleotides read TGTGCCAGCAGCTTCGGACAGGGGAGGTATGGCTACACCTTC.

V usage is TRBV2 and J usage is TRBJ2-5; TRBD1 matches 8 bases. Trimming at V came to 6 bases and at J to 4 bases, leaving 7 bases not matched to a gene. Germline V lookup: CDR1 SNHLY, CDR2 FYNNEI. The CDR3 extends over 14 amino acids. CDR3 in amino acids: CASSIQGVGETQYF. CDR3 DNA: TGTGCCAGCAGCATACAGGGGGTTGGAGAGACCCAGTACTTC.

The rearrangement links TRBV19 to TRBJ1-1; TRBD1 is a possible D gene (6 bases). There are 14 residues in the CDR3. Trimming took off 4 bases at V and 5 bases at J, with 14 bases between the two ends. The germline V gene has CDR1 LNHDA and CDR2 SQIVND (reference sequence). CDR3 nucleotide sequence: TGTGCCAGTAGTAACTCTCGTGGACAGACTGAAGCTTTCTTT. Translated, it gives CASSNSRGQTEAFF.

The chain combines TRBV27 with TRBJ2-2; D gene unclear. This CDR3 region has 13 residues. Trimming left V 4 bases short and J 4 bases short, with 7 bases between. Germline V lookup: CDR1 MNHEY, CDR2 SMNVEV (reference sequence). The CDR3 loop reads CASSSRFTGELFF. The CDR3, as DNA: TGTGCCAGCAGTTCGCGTTTCACCGGGGAGCTGTTTTTT.

This sequence joins TRBV27 and TRBJ1-1; D remains ambiguous. Germline lookup yields CDR1 MNHEY and CDR2 SMNVEV (reference sequence). The CDR3 runs to 12 residues. V was cut by 5 bases and J by 1 base, with 5 bases left in between. CDR3 amino acids: CASSDTNTEAFF. DNA for the CDR3: TGTGCCAGCAGTGACACGAACACTGAAGCTTTCTTT.

The chain couples TRBV5-4 to TRBJ2-2; no firm D call. Germline CDR1 is SGHNT and CDR2 is YYREEE (reference sequence). The CDR3 runs to 13 residues. V was trimmed by 5 bases and J by 7 bases, leaving 12 bases between them. CDR3: CASRSSRLGELFF. CDR3 in DNA: TGTGCCAGCAGGTCTAGTCGGCTCGGGGAGCTGTTTTTT.

In its sample, this clone was seen once. The V gene is TRBV5-1, the J gene TRBJ1-1, with 9 bases fitting TRBD1. CDR3 length: 15 residues. Germline values: CDR1 SGHRS, CDR2 YFSETQ. V was pared by 0 bases and J by 1 base, with 1 base of the junction left unmatched. CDR3 protein: CASSLGQGENTEAFF. DNA for the CDR3: TGCGCCAGCAGCTTGGGACAGGGGGAGAACACTGAAGCTTTCTTT.

This chain uses TRBV5-4 with TRBJ2-1; D is possibly TRBD1 or TRBD2 (5 bases each). V was pared by 1 base and J by 10 bases, with 12 bases between. The CDR3 has 13 amino acids. CDR1 and CDR2 from the germline V gene are SGHNT and YYREEE (reference sequence). The CDR3 DNA reads TGTGCCAGCAGCTTGAGAGGGGTTGTGGAGCAGTTCTTC. Translating gives CASSLRGVVEQFF.

This chain joins TRBV6-5 and TRBJ2-7; 9 bases agree with TRBD2. V lost 4 bases, J lost 1 base, and 8 bases stayed unmatched. The CDR3 totals 16 residues. CDR1 is MNHEY and CDR2 is SVGAGI in the germline V gene. The CDR3 nucleotides are TGTGCCAGCAGTTCCCTAGCGGGGTCCTTATCCTACGAGCAGTACTTC. This encodes CASSSLAGSLSYEQYF.

This chain uses TRBV4-2 with TRBJ2-6; tentatively, D is TRBD1 (5 bases). Between the trimmed V and J ends, which lost 4 bases and 2 bases, there was a span of 9 bases. Per germline, CDR1 LGHNA and CDR2 YNFKEQ. The CDR3 extends over 15 amino acids. CDR3 sequence (DNA): TGTGCCAGCAGCCGATCAGGGACTGGGGCCAACGTCCTGACTTTC. This encodes CASSRSGTGANVLTF.

In this sample, this clone turned up a few times. The genes are TRBV30 and TRBJ1-3; D is undetermined. CDR3 length: 13 residues. V lost 0 bases and J 0 bases, leaving 3 bases between the germline ends. Per the germline V gene, CDR1 is GTSNPN and CDR2 is SVGIG (reference sequence). CDR3 loop: CAWSVISGNTIYF. DNA for the CDR3: TGTGCCTGGAGTGTGATCTCTGGAAACACCATATATTTT.

This clone was seen once. The V and J genes are TRBV25-1 and TRBJ1-2; D gene ambiguous. V was pared by 3 bases and J by 2 bases, with 13 bases between. The CDR3 totals 15 residues. The V gene's germline CDR1 is MGHDK and CDR2 SYGVNS. In nucleotides, the CDR3 is TGTGCCAGCAGTGATGGAGCCACGGGCAACTATGGCTACACCTTC. Protein sequence: CASSDGATGNYGYTF.

This chain joins TRBV6-1 and TRBJ2-1; no definite D call. CDR1 is MNHNS, CDR2 SASEGT, per germline. The germline V and J ends were trimmed by 1 base and 7 bases, with 8 bases remaining between them. This CDR3 comprises 13 residues. Written as DNA, the CDR3 is TGTGCCAGCAGTGAAGGATGGGGAAATGAGCAGTTCTTC. Residues: CASSEGWGNEQFF.

This clone came up once. The chain is built from TRBV9 and TRBJ1-2; perhaps TRBD1 as D (5 bases). The CDR3 loop spans 13 amino acids. Germline V gene lookup returns CDR1 SGDLS and CDR2 YYNGEE. Deletions cut 1 base from V and 4 bases from J, with 8 bases between. DNA for the CDR3: TGTGCCAGCAGCGTAAGGGGTGGCTATGGCTACACCTTC. Its protein is CASSVRGGYGYTF.